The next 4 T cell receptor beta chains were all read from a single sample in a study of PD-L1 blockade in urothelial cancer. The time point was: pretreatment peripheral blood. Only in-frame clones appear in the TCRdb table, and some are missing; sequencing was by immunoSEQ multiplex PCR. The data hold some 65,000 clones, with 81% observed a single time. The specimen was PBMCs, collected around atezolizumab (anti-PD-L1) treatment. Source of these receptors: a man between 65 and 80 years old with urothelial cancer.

CDR3 amino acids: CASSFRGQNYEQYF. DNA for the CDR3: TGTGCCAGCAGTTTCCGGGGACAGAACTACGAGCAGTACTTC. V is TRBV2 and J is TRBJ2-7, with TRBD1 matching over 7 bases. The length of the CDR3 is 14 residues. With 5 bases clipped from V and 3 bases from J, the junction kept 7 bases outside the gene matches. Germline CDR1 and CDR2: SNHLY and FYNNEI.

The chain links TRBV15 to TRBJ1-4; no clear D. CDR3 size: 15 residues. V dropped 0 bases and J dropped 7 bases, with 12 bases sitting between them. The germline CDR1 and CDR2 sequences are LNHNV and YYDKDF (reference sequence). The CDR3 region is CATSRDRVRGEKLFF. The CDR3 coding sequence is TGTGCCACCAGCAGAGATAGGGTCCGGGGTGAAAAACTGTTTTTT.

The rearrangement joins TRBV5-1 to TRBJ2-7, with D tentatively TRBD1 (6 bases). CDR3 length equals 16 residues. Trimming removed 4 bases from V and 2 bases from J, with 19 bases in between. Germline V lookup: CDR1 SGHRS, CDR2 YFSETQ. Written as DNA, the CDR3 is TGCGCCAGCAGCCTCAACCTTGGACAGCGCCCCTACGAGCAGTACTTC. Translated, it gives CASSLNLGQRPYEQYF.

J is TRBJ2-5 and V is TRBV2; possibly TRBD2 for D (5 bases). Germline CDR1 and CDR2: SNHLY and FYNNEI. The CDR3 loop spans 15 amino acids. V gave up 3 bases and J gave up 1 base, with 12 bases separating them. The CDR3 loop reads CASSELEGSQETQYF. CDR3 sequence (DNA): TGTGCCAGCAGTGAGCTAGAGGGATCCCAAGAGACCCAGTACTTC.